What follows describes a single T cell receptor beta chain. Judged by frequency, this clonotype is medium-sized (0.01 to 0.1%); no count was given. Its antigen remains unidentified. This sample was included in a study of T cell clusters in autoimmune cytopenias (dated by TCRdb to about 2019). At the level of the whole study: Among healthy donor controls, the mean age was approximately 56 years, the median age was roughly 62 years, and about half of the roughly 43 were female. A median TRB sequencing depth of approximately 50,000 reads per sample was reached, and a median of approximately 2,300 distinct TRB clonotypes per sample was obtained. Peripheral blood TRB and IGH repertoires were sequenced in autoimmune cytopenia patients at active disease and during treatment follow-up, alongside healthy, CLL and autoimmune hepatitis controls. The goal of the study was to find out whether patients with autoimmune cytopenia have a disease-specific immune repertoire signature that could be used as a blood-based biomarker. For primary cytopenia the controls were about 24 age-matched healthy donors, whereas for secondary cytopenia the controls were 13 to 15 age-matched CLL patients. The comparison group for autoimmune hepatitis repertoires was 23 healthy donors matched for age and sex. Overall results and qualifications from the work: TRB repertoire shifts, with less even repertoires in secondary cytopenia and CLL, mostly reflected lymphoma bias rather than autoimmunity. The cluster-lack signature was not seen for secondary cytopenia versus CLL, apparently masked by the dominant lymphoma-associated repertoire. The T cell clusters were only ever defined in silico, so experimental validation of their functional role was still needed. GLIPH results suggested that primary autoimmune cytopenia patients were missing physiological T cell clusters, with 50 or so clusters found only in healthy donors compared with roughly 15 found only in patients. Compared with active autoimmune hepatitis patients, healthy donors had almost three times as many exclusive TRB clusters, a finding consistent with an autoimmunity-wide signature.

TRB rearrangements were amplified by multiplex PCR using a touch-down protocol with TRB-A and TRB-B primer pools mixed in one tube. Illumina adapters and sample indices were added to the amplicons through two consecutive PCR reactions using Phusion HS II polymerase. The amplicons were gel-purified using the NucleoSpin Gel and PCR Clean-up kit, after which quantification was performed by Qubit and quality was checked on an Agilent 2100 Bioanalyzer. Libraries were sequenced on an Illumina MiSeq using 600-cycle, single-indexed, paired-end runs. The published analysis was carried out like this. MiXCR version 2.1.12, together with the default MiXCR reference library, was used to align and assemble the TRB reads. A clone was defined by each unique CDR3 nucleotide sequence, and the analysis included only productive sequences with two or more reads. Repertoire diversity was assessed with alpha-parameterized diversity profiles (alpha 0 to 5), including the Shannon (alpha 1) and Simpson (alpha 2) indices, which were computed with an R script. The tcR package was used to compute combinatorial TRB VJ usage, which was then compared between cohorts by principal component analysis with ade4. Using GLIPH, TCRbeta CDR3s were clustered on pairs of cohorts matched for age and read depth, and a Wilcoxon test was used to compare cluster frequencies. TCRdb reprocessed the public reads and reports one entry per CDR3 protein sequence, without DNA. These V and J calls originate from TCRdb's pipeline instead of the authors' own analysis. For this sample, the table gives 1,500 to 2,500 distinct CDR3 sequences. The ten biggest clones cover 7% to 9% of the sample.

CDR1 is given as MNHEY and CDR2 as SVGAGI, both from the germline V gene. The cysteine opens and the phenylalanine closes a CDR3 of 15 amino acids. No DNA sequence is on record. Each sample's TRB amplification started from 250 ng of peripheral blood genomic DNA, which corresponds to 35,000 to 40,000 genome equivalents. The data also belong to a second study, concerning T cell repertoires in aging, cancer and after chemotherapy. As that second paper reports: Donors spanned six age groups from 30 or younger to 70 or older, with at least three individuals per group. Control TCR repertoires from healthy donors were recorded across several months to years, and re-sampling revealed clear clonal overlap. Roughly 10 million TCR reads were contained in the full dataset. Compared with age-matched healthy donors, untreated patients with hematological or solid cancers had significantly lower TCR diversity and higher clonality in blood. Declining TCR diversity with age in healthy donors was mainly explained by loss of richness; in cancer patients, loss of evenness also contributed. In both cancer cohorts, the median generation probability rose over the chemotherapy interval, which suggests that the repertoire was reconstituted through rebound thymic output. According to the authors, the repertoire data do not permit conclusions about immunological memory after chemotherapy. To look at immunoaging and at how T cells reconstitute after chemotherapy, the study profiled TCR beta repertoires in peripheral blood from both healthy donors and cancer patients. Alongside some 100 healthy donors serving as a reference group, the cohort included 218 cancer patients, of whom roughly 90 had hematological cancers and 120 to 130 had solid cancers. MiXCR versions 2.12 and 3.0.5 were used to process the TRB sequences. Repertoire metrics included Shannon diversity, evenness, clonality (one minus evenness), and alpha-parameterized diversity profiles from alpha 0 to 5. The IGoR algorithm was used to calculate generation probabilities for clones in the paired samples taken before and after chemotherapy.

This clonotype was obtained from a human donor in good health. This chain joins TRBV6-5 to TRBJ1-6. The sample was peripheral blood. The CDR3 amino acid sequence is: CASSYSRPKESPLHF.